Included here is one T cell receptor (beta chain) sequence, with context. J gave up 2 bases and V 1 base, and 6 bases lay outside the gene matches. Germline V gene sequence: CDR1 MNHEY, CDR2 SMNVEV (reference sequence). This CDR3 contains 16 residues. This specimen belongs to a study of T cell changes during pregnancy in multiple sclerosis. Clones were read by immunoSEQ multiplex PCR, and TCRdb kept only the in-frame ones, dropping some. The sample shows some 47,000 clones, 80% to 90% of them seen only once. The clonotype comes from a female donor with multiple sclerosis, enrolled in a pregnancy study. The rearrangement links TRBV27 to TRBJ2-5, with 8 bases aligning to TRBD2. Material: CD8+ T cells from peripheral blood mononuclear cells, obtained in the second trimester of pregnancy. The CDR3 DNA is TGTGCCAGCAGTTTATATGGCGGGGGGATTCAAGAGACCCAGTACTTC. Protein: CASSLYGGGIQETQYF.